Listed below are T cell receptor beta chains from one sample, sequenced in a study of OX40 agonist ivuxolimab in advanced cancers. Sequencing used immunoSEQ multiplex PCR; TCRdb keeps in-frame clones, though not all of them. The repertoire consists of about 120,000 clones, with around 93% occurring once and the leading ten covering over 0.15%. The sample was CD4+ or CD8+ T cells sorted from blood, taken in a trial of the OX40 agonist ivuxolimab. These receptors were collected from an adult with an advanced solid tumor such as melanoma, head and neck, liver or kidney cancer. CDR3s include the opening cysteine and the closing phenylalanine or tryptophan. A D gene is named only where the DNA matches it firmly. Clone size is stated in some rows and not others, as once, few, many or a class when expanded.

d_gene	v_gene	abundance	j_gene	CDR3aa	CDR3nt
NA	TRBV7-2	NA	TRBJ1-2	CASSLSRSRGTGYTF	TGTGCCAGCAGCTTATCGAGGAGCAGGGGTACTGGCTACACCTTC
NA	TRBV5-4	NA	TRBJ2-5	CASSPGLQETQYF	TGTGCCAGCAGCCCGGGACTTCAAGAGACCCAGTACTTC
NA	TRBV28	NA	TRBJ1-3	CATLGAGSSLSGNTIYF	TGTGCCACCCTGGGGGCAGGGTCTTCGCTCTCTGGAAACACCATATATTTT
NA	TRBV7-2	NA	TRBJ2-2	CASSLYRGSSTGELFF	TGTGCCAGCAGCTTATACCGGGGATCGAGCACCGGGGAGCTGTTTTTT
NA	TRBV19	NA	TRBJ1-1	CASSPGGPQGAFF	TGTGCCAGTAGTCCGGGTGGCCCTCAGGGAGCTTTCTTT
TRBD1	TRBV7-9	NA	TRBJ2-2	CANRDSSGELFF	TGTGCCAACCGGGACAGCTCCGGGGAGCTGTTTTTT
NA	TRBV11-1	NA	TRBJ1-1	CASSLNEGPTSFF	TGTGCCAGCAGCTTGAACGAGGGGCCAACGTCTTTCTTT
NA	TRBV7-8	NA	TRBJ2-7	CASSARGWDSYEQYF	TGTGCCAGCAGCGCCCGTGGTTGGGATTCCTACGAGCAGTACTTC
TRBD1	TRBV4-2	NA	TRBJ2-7	CASSQGGTGGREQYF	TGTGCCAGCAGCCAGGGAGGGACAGGGGGCCGGGAGCAGTACTTC
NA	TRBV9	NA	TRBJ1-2	CASSSGGGYTF	TGTGCCAGCAGCTCAGGAGGTGGCTACACCTTC
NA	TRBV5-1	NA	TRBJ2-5	CASSLGGTRETQYF	TGCGCCAGCAGCTTGGGGGGGACGAGAGAGACCCAGTACTTC
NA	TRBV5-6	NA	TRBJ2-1	CASSLRLGNEQFF	TGTGCCAGCAGCTTGAGGTTGGGCAATGAGCAGTTCTTC
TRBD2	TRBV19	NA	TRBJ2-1	CASSGRLADSYNEQFF	TGTGCCAGTAGTGGACGACTAGCGGATTCCTACAATGAGCAGTTCTTC
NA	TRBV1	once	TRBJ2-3	CTSSQVGVSGATDTQYF	TGCACCAGCAGCCAAGTGGGGGTTTCAGGGGCGACAGATACGCAGTATTTT
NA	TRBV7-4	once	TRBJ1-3	CASRDLDSGNTIYF	TGTGCCAGCAGAGACCTCGACTCTGGAAACACCATATATTTT
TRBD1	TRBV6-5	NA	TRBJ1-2	CASSYAGTGAGGYTF	TGTGCCAGCAGCTACGCCGGGACAGGGGCGGGCGGCTACACCTTC
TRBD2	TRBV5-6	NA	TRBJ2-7	CASSSDAGEGYEQYF	TGTGCCAGCAGCTCTGATGCGGGAGAGGGGTACGAGCAGTACTTC
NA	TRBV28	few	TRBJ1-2	CASSKRVSYGYTF	TGTGCCAGCAGCAAAAGGGTCAGCTATGGCTACACCTTC
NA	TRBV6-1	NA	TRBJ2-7	CASSEELGLSYEQYF	TGTGCCAGCAGTGAAGAGTTGGGACTCTCCTACGAGCAGTACTTC
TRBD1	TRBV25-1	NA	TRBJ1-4	CASIGQVNEKLFF	TGTGCCAGCATCGGACAGGTTAATGAAAAACTGTTTTTT
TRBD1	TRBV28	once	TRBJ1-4	CASSSGGGVNRKKLFF	TGTGCCAGCAGTTCAGGGGGGGGTGTAAATCGGAAAAAACTGTTTTTT
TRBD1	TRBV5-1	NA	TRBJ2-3	CASSLLAGGKGADTQYF	TGCGCCAGCAGCCTCCTAGCAGGGGGAAAGGGAGCAGATACGCAGTATTTT